Below, 29 T cell receptor beta chains from the same sample are listed, as sequenced in a study of beta chain features in type 1 diabetes. The study's findings and limits: Shortening that was moderate but significant affected the TCRB CDR3s of Type 1 diabetes patients in all four CD4+ subsets.

The study reverse transcribed the entire isolated RNA, so it sequenced expressed TCRB transcripts. The data were produced by immunoSEQ multiplex PCR, yet TCRdb's version contains in-frame clones alone and is incomplete. This table has 15,000 to 17,000 clones, around two thirds appearing once. No antigens are known for them. The sequenced material came from Tregs from blood. The origin of the receptors is a man aged 30-40 years with type 1 diabetes.

The rearrangement links TRBV6-1 to TRBJ2-3; D gene unclear. V lost 2 bases to trimming and J lost 6 bases, with 12 bases between them. Germline V CDR1 and CDR2: MNHNS, SASEGT. The CDR3 is 14 amino acids. The CDR3 reads CASSESAAIDTQYF. The CDR3 DNA reads TGTGCCAGCAGTGAATCGGCGGCAATTGATACGCAGTATTTT.

The chain uses TRBV6-6 and TRBJ2-7; TRBD1 matches at 11 bases. The germline V gene has CDR1 MNHNY and CDR2 SVGAGI (reference sequence). The ends lost 4 bases at V and 3 bases at J; junction bases unmatched: 5. The length of the CDR3 is 15 residues. The CDR3 DNA is TGTGCCAGCAGTTCCGGGACAGGGGGGAACTACGAGCAGTACTTC. Its protein is CASSSGTGGNYEQYF.

In this sample, this clone is large. V is TRBV19 and J is TRBJ2-5, with a possible D match to TRBD1 (5 bases). Germline CDR1 LNHDA, CDR2 SQIVND (reference sequence). The CDR3 has 13 residues. V lost 9 bases and J 2 bases, leaving 13 bases between the germline ends. CDR3 nucleotides: TGTGCCAGATCTAGGGGTGATCAAGAGACCCAGTACTTC. It codes for CARSRGDQETQYF.

The V call is TRBV10-3, the J call TRBJ1-2, with 7 positions matching TRBD1. The CDR3 extends over 14 amino acids. V dropped 7 bases and J dropped 3; count of bases not matched to a gene: 8. Germline V lookup: CDR1 ENHRY, CDR2 SYGVKD. CDR3 nucleotide sequence: TGTGCCATCAACCCCCTAGGACAGGACTATGGCTACACCTTC. Encoded protein: CAINPLGQDYGYTF.

The chain joins TRBV30 to TRBJ1-2, with TRBD1 matching over 8 bases. Germline-derived CDR1 and CDR2 are GTSNPN and SVGIG (reference sequence). CDR3 length: 12 amino acids. V was pared by 7 bases and J by 7 bases, with 8 bases of the junction left unmatched. The CDR3 reads CASPGQGGGYTF. CDR3 DNA: TGTGCCTCCCCCGGACAGGGCGGTGGCTACACCTTC.

This clone has just one count. The rearrangement links TRBV5-1 to TRBJ2-7; the D gene is possibly TRBD2 (5 bases). This CDR3 region has 15 residues. Per the germline V gene, CDR1 is SGHRS and CDR2 is YFSETQ. With 4 bases removed from V and 4 bases from J, the gap between germline ends came to 18 bases. Here the CDR3 reads CASSLTRGRAYEQYF. The CDR3 nucleotides are TGCGCCAGCAGCCTGACACGGGGAAGGGCTTACGAGCAGTACTTC.

The chain carries TRBV6-5 and TRBJ1-4; 9 nucleotides align to TRBD1. Losses at the gene ends were 2 bases for V and 9 bases for J; bases not matched to a gene: 4. The length of the CDR3 is 14 residues. Germline loops: CDR1 MNHEY, CDR2 SVGAGI. Here the CDR3 DNA reads TGTGCCAGCAGTTACCGGGACAGGGCGAAAAAACTGTTTTTT. Residues: CASSYRDRAKKLFF.

V and J are TRBV6-1 and TRBJ1-1; TRBD1 agrees at 9 bases. Losses at the gene ends were 6 bases for V and 11 bases for J; bases not matched to a gene: 13. The germline CDR1 and CDR2 sequences are MNHNS and SASEGT. The CDR3 covers 14 residues. The DNA for the CDR3 is TGTGCCAGCAGCACGGGACAGGGCGCCAGTCGGGCTTTCTTT. As protein: CASSTGQGASRAFF.

The chain couples TRBV5-1 to TRBJ2-1; 8 nucleotides match TRBD2. The germline gives CDR1 SGHRS, CDR2 YFSETQ. Trimming removed 2 bases from V and 4 bases from J; junction bases left unmatched: 2. This CDR3 comprises 14 residues. CDR3 amino acids: CASSFSGSYNEQFF. The CDR3 DNA follows: TGCGCCAGCAGCTTCAGCGGGAGTTACAATGAGCAGTTCTTC.

V is TRBV27 and J is TRBJ1-1; 7 nucleotides match TRBD1. CDR3 length: 14 amino acids. The ends lost 6 bases at V and 1 base at J; junction bases unmatched: 5. Germline-derived CDR1 and CDR2 are MNHEY and SMNVEV (reference sequence). The CDR3 region has the DNA TGTGCCAGCAGGTTAACAGGGGCGAACACTGAAGCTTTCTTT. It encodes CASRLTGANTEAFF.

CDR3 bases: TGTGCCAGCAGTGACCCTGGGGGGACCGGGGAGCTGTTTTTT. The encoded protein is CASSDPGGTGELFF. The gene calls are TRBV6-1 and TRBJ2-2, with D possibly matching TRBD2 (6 bases). The CDR3 spans 14 residues. Germline CDR1 is MNHNS and CDR2 is SASEGT. Trimming pared 3 bases from V and 5 bases from J, leaving 10 bases between.

The V gene is TRBV19, the J gene TRBJ1-2, with 7 bases that match TRBD1. Germline loops: CDR1 LNHDA, CDR2 SQIVND (reference sequence). This CDR3 has 16 amino acids. The J segment lost 4 bases and the V segment lost 4 bases, leaving 12 bases of the junction unmatched. The CDR3 sequence: CASSRPSGTEGYGYTF. Here the CDR3 DNA reads TGTGCCAGTAGTAGACCGTCCGGGACAGAGGGCTATGGCTACACCTTC.

CDR3 region: CASSPDMGTSYEQYF. For the CDR3, the DNA is TGTGCCAGCAGCCCCGACATGGGGACATCCTACGAGCAGTACTTC. The chain carries TRBV5-6 and TRBJ2-7, with D perhaps TRBD1 (6 bases). V dropped 4 bases and J dropped 1 base, with 15 bases sitting between them. CDR1 is SGHDT and CDR2 is YYEEEE in the germline V gene. The CDR3 is made up of 15 amino acids.

The rearrangement links TRBV2 to TRBJ2-5; TRBD2 matches 11 bases. The germline CDR1 and CDR2 sequences are SNHLY and FYNNEI. The CDR3 consists of 15 residues. Losses at the gene ends were 6 bases for V and 4 bases for J; bases not matched to a gene: 7. The CDR3: CASSMTSGARETQYF. The CDR3 nucleotides read TGTGCCAGCAGCATGACTAGCGGGGCTCGAGAGACCCAGTACTTC. The variable domain in full, with the rest retrieved from reference TRBV2 and TRBJ2-5, is EPEVTQTPSHQVTQMGQEVILRCVPISNHLYFYWYRQILGQKVEFLVSFYNNEISEKSEIFDDQFSVERPDGSNFTLKIRSTKLEDSAMYFCASSMTSGARETQYFGPGTRLLVL.

This chain joins TRBV9 and TRBJ1-2; the match to TRBD1 covers 10 bases. This CDR3 contains 16 residues. The germline CDR1 and CDR2 sequences are SGDLS and YYNGEE. Germline trimming cut 3 bases from V and 4 bases from J; bases unmatched to any gene: 9. CDR3 sequence reads: CASSGQGARLAYGYTF. The DNA for the CDR3 is TGTGCCAGCAGCGGACAGGGGGCGCGGTTAGCCTATGGCTACACCTTC.

This chain links TRBV19 with TRBJ2-7, with TRBD2 matching 10 bases. Germline V gene lookup returns CDR1 LNHDA and CDR2 SQIVND (reference sequence). J gave up 5 bases and V 5 bases, and 9 bases lay outside the gene matches. The CDR3 runs 15 residues. The CDR3 loop reads CASSASLAGAHEQYF. The DNA for the CDR3 is TGTGCCAGTAGTGCCTCCCTAGCGGGAGCCCACGAGCAGTACTTC.

The CDR3: CSVERIGGSDTEAFF. The CDR3 nucleotides are TGCAGCGTTGAAAGGATAGGGGGCTCGGACACTGAAGCTTTCTTT. The rearrangement links TRBV29-1 to TRBJ1-1; 7 nucleotides line up with TRBD1. The germline V gene encodes CDR1 SQVTM and CDR2 ANQGSEA. The CDR3 runs to 15 residues. Trimming cost V 2 bases and J 3 bases; bases outside gene matches: 9.

The chain uses TRBV5-1 and TRBJ1-1; tentatively, D is TRBD1 (5 bases). CDR1 SGHRS and CDR2 YFSETQ come from the germline V gene. V gave up 1 base and J gave up 4 bases, with 11 bases separating them. CDR3 length: 14 residues. In DNA form, the CDR3 reads TGCGCCAGCAGCTTGTATCTGGGGGGCACTGAAGCTTTCTTT. This translates into CASSLYLGGTEAFF.

The chain has TRBV12-5 and TRBJ1-1, with D tentatively TRBD1 (5 bases). Germline CDR1 and CDR2: LGHNT and FRNRAP. CDR3 length equals 15 residues. V dropped 6 bases and J dropped 1 base, with 15 bases sitting between them. CDR3 loop: CASGNMGTWNTEAFF. The CDR3 nucleotides read TGTGCTAGTGGCAATATGGGGACTTGGAACACTGAAGCTTTCTTT.

This chain links TRBV6-6 with TRBJ2-6; 7 bases line up with TRBD1. Per the germline V gene, CDR1 is MNHNY and CDR2 is SVGAGI (reference sequence). J was trimmed by 0 bases and V by 8 bases; bases with no gene match: 7. There are 16 residues in the CDR3. The CDR3, as DNA: TGTGCCAGCGACGGGACAGCCCTCTCTGGGGCCAACGTCCTGACTTTC. Translated, it gives CASDGTALSGANVLTF.

V gene TRBV4-1 combines with J gene TRBJ2-4, with a tentative D call TRBD1 (6 bases). V was cut by 4 bases and J by 2 bases, with 15 bases left in between. Germline V gives CDR1 MGHRA, CDR2 YSYEKL. The CDR3 extends over 16 amino acids. The CDR3 sequence: CASSPEGQGSKNIQYF. The CDR3 DNA reads as TGCGCCAGCAGCCCCGAGGGGCAGGGGTCCAAAAACATTCAGTACTTC.

The J gene is TRBJ2-3, the V gene TRBV5-1; D is unresolved. V shed 0 bases and J shed 5 bases, with 7 bases lying between them. Germline V gene data show CDR1 as SGHRS and CDR2 as YFSETQ. The CDR3 contains 13 residues. The CDR3 coding sequence is TGCGCCAGCAGCTTGGCCTCGGGAGATACGCAGTATTTT. Its translation is CASSLASGDTQYF.

The gene calls are TRBV7-2 and TRBJ2-5; 7 nucleotides agree with TRBD1. Per germline, CDR1 SGHTA and CDR2 FQGNSA. The CDR3 has 14 residues. Germline trimming cut 5 bases from V and 7 bases from J; bases unmatched to any gene: 10. The CDR3 spells CASSLRTGPGTQYF. The CDR3 nucleotides read TGTGCCAGCAGCCTCCGGACAGGTCCGGGGACCCAGTACTTC.

This clone has only a few counts. CDR3 amino acids: CASSLDRGITDTQYF. The CDR3 DNA reads TGTGCCAGCAGCCTGGACAGGGGTATCACAGATACGCAGTATTTT. V and J are TRBV7-9 and TRBJ2-3; TRBD1 aligns across 9 bases. Germline CDR1 is SEHNR and CDR2 is FQNEAQ (reference sequence). CDR3 length: 15 amino acids. Germline trimming cut 5 bases from V and 2 bases from J; bases unmatched to any gene: 5.

V and J are TRBV27 and TRBJ2-2, with D perhaps matching TRBD2 (5 bases). CDR1 is MNHEY and CDR2 is SMNVEV in the germline V gene (reference sequence). Trimming stripped 3 bases from V and 4 bases from J, with 9 bases between. There are 14 residues in the CDR3. This CDR3 is CASSFYSATGELFF. The CDR3 nucleotides are TGTGCCAGCAGTTTCTATAGCGCCACCGGGGAGCTGTTTTTT.

This CDR3 is CASSPPRAVNTEAFF. CDR3 bases: TGTGCCAGCAGCCCTCCGAGGGCTGTGAACACTGAAGCTTTCTTT. The J gene is TRBJ1-1, the V gene TRBV5-8; no reliable D call. From germline, CDR1 is SGHTS and CDR2 YDEGEE. Trimming left V 4 bases short and J 0 bases short, with 13 bases between. CDR3 size: 15 residues.

This clone was detected only a few times. The J gene is TRBJ1-5, the V gene TRBV5-1, with D unresolved. The CDR3 spans 13 residues. The ends were cut back, 0 bases at V and 4 bases at J, with 5 bases in the middle. Germline-derived CDR1 and CDR2 are SGHRS and YFSETQ. The CDR3 region has the DNA TGCGCCAGCAGCTTGGACTCTAATCAGCCCCAGCATTTT. Amino acids: CASSLDSNQPQHF.

The rearrangement joins TRBV19 to TRBJ1-1; D ambiguous. There are 13 residues in the CDR3. Germline assignment: CDR1 LNHDA and CDR2 SQIVND (reference sequence). Between the trimmed V and J ends, which lost 7 bases and 2 bases, there was a span of 11 bases. The DNA for the CDR3 is TGTGCCAGTAAAAGGGAGGGAAACACTGAAGCTTTCTTT. Translating it yields CASKREGNTEAFF.

This sequence joins TRBV27 and TRBJ2-5; D might be TRBD1 (6 bases). Germline CDR1 MNHEY, CDR2 SMNVEV (reference sequence). Trimming removed 2 bases at V and 7 bases at J, with 11 bases between. The CDR3 is 13 amino acids. CDR3 sequence (DNA): TGTGCCAGCAGTTTAGAGGGGGTAGGGACCCAGTACTTC. Its translation is CASSLEGVGTQYF.